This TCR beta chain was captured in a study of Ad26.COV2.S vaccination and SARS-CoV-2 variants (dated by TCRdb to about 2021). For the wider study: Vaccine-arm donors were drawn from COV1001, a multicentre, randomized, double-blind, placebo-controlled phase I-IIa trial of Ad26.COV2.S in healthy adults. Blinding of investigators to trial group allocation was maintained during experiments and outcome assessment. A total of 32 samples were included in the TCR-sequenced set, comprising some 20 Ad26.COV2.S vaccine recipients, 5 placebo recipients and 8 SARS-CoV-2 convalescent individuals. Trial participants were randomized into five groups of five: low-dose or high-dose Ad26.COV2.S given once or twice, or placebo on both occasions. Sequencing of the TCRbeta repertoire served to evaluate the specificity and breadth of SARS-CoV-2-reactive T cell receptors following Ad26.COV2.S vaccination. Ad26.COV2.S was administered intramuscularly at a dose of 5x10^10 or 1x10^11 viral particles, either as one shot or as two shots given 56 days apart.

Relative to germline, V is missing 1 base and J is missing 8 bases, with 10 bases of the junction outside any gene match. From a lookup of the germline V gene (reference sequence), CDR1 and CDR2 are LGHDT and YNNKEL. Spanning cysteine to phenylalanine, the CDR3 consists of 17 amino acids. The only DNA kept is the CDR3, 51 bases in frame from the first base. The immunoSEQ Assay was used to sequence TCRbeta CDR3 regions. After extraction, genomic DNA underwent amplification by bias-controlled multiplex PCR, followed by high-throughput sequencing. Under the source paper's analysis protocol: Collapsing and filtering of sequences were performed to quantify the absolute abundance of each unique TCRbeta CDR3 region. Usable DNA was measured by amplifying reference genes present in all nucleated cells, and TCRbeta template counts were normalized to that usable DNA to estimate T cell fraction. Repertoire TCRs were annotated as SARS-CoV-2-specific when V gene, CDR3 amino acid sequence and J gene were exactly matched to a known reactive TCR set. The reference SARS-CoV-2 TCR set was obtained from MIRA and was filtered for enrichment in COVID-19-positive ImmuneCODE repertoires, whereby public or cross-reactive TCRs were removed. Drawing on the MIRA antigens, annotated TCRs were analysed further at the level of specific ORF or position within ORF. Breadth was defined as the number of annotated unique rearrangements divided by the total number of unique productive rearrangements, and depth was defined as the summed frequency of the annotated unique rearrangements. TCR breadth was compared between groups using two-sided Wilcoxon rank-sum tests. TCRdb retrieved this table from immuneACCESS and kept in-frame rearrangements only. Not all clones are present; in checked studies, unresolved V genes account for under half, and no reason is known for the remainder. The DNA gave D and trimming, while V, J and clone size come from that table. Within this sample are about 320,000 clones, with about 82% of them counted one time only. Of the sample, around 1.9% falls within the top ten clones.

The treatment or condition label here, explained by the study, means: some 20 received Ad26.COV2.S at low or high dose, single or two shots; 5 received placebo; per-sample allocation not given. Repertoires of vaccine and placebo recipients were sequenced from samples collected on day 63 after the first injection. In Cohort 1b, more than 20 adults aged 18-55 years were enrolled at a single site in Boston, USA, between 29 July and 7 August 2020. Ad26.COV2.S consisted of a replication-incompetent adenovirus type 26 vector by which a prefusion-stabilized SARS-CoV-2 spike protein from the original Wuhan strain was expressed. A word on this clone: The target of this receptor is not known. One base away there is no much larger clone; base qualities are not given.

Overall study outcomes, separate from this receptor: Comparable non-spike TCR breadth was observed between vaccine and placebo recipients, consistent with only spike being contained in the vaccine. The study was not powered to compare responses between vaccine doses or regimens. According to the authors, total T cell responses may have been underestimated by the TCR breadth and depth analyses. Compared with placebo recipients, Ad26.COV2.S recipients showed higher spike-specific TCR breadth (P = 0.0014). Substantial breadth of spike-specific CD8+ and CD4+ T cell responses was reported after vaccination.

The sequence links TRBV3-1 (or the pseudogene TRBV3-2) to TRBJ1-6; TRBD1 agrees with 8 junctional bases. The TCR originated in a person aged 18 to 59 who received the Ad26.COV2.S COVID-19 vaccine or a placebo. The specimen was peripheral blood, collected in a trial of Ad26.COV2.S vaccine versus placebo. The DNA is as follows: TGTGCCAGCAGCCAAGTTATAGCCGGGACAGGCGATTCACCCCTCCACTTT. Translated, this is CASSQVIAGTGDSPLHF.